Listed here are 27 T cell receptor beta chains from one sample, sequenced in a study of shared clonotypes between healthy human individuals. Clones were sequenced by immunoSEQ multiplex PCR, and TCRdb holds only the in-frame ones, with some missing. The table includes roughly 400,000 clones, roughly 96% detected once. The sequenced material came from memory CD8+ T cells sorted from blood. Subset noted: CD45RO+ cells pooled with CCR7-negative TemRA cells. These receptor sequences come from a man younger than 45 in good health.

CDR3 DNA sequence: TGCGCCAGCGGCAAACAGGGAAGGAACACCGGGGAGCTGTTTTTT. Amino acids: CASGKQGRNTGELFF. V usage is TRBV5-1 and J usage is TRBJ2-2; a possible D gene is TRBD1 (6 bases). V was cut by 7 bases and J by 1 base, with 14 bases left in between. Germline loops: CDR1 SGHRS, CDR2 YFSETQ. The CDR3 spans 15 residues.

The chain combines TRBV20-1 with TRBJ2-1; perhaps TRBD1 as D (5 bases). Trimming stripped 5 bases from V and 12 bases from J, with 14 bases between. The CDR3 contains 11 residues. Germline CDR1 DFQATT, CDR2 SNEGSKA (reference sequence). Here the CDR3 reads CSAAPGQGQFF. The CDR3 nucleotides are TGCAGTGCTGCACCGGGCCAGGGGCAGTTCTTC.

This rearrangement joins TRBV28 to TRBJ2-7, with 10 bases that match TRBD1. CDR3 length: 16 residues. Unmatched junction bases numbered 11, after V lost 7 bases and J lost 2 bases. Per the germline V gene, CDR1 is MDHEN and CDR2 is SYDVKM. The CDR3 loop reads CASTSLSGTGAYEQYF. For the CDR3, the DNA is TGTGCCAGCACTTCCCTATCCGGGACAGGGGCCTACGAGCAGTACTTC.

The chain couples TRBV12-5 to TRBJ2-7, with D hard to call. V lost 1 base, J lost 1 base, and 5 bases lay in between. This CDR3 has 13 amino acids. The germline gives CDR1 LGHNT, CDR2 FRNRAP. CDR3 loop: CASGLGLSYEQYF. The CDR3 DNA sequence: TGTGCTAGTGGTTTGGGACTTTCCTACGAGCAGTACTTC.

The rearrangement links TRBV5-6 to TRBJ1-1, with D possibly being TRBD1 (6 bases). CDR3 size: 13 residues. Per the germline V gene, CDR1 is SGHDT and CDR2 is YYEEEE. V dropped 3 bases and J dropped 2 bases, with 8 bases sitting between them. The DNA for the CDR3 is TGTGCCAGCAGCTCGGACAGCAACACTGAAGCTTTCTTT. Translating gives CASSSDSNTEAFF. The full variable domain, its missing parts supplied by reference TRBV5-6 and TRBJ1-1, is DAGVTQSPTHLIKTRGQQVTLRCSPKSGHDTVSWYQQALGQGPQFIFQYYEEEERQRGNFPDRFSGHQFPNYSSELNVNALLLGDSALYLCASSSDSNTEAFFGQGTRLTVV.

Note on this clone: Additional DNA sequences in this sample encode the identical CDR3. The chain is built from TRBV7-9 and TRBJ2-3; D call uncertain. The germline CDR1 and CDR2 sequences are SEHNR and FQNEAQ (reference sequence). The CDR3 is made up of 11 amino acids. V was pared by 4 bases and J by 2 bases, with 1 base between. The CDR3 loop reads CASSYTDTQYF. The DNA for the CDR3 is TGTGCCAGCAGCTACACAGATACGCAGTATTTT.

This chain uses TRBV14 with TRBJ2-7, with 13 bases matching TRBD2. This CDR3 region has 15 residues. CDR1 is SGHDN, CDR2 FVKESK, per germline. The junction had 2 bases not matched to a gene; V was cut back by 3 bases and J by 3 bases. In DNA form, the CDR3 reads TGTGCCAGCAGCCAGGGGACTAGCGGGATCTACGAGCAGTACTTC. It codes for CASSQGTSGIYEQYF.

J is TRBJ2-2 and V is TRBV10-3; TRBD1 aligns across 7 bases. The CDR3 loop spans 16 amino acids. V was clipped by 4 bases and J by 1 base; unmatched bases: 6. Germline V gene sequence: CDR1 ENHRY, CDR2 SYGVKD. This chain's CDR3 is CAISVRPGGNTGELFF. DNA of the CDR3: TGTGCCATCAGTGTTAGGCCAGGGGGGAACACCGGGGAGCTGTTTTTT.

This rearrangement joins TRBV21-1 to TRBJ2-5; the table's TRBD2 call for D was not verified on the DNA. TRBV21-1 is annotated as a pseudogene. The CDR3 covers 16 residues. The CDR3 DNA follows: TGTGCCAGCAGCGGGACTAGCGGGAGGGCCCAAGAGACCCAGTACTTC. Amino acid sequence: CASSGTSGRAQETQYF.

V is TRBV19 and J is TRBJ2-1, with TRBD2 identical over 12 bases. The CDR3 length is 18 residues. Germline values: CDR1 LNHDA, CDR2 SQIVND (reference sequence). The ends lost 3 bases at V and 7 bases at J; junction bases unmatched: 13. In DNA, the CDR3 is TGTGCCAGTAGTATCAACAGAACTAGCGGGAGGCCTTGGAATGAGCAGTTCTTC. Residues: CASSINRTSGRPWNEQFF.

This chain links TRBV28 with TRBJ1-1; D is unclear. Germline CDR1 MDHEN, CDR2 SYDVKM. The ends were cut back, 1 base at V and 4 bases at J, with 7 bases in the middle. The CDR3 is 13 residues long. CDR3: CASSLYGSTEAFF. For the CDR3, the DNA is TGTGCCAGCAGTTTATACGGAAGCACTGAAGCTTTCTTT.

The V call is TRBV7-9, the J call TRBJ2-1; D unclear. Trimming took 5 bases from V and 5 from J, leaving 4 bases between them. In germline, CDR1 is SEHNR, CDR2 FQNEAQ (reference sequence). This CDR3 has 11 amino acids. The CDR3: CASSQNNEQFF. The CDR3 DNA reads as TGTGCCAGCAGCCAGAACAATGAGCAGTTCTTC.

The rearrangement links TRBV19 to TRBJ2-7, with 7 nucleotides matching TRBD2. There are 13 residues in the CDR3. The trim removed 6 bases at V and 2 bases at J, leaving 4 bases unmatched. Germline V gives CDR1 LNHDA, CDR2 SQIVND (reference sequence). Here the CDR3 reads CASSVGGTYEQYF. CDR3 sequence (DNA): TGTGCCAGTAGCGTCGGGGGGACCTACGAGCAGTACTTC.

The J gene is TRBJ2-1, the V gene TRBV5-6; 12 nucleotides agree with TRBD2. After removal of 0 bases from V and 8 bases from J, the junction contained 6 bases not matched to a gene. The germline V gene has CDR1 SGHDT and CDR2 YYEEEE. The length of the CDR3 is 16 residues. CDR3 sequence (DNA): TGTGCCAGCAGCTTGGCACTAGCGGGAGGAGGGGATGAGCAGTTCTTC. Protein: CASSLALAGGGDEQFF.

This clone showed up just once. In the same sample, other DNA sequences code for this CDR3. The chain links TRBV5-1 to TRBJ2-7; no clear D gene. From germline, CDR1 is SGHRS and CDR2 YFSETQ. The CDR3 is made up of 12 amino acids. V lost 0 bases, J lost 6 bases, and 7 bases lay in between. The CDR3 protein is CASSLVGSEQYF. The CDR3 DNA reads as TGCGCCAGCAGCTTGGTGGGGTCCGAGCAGTACTTC.

The chain couples TRBV6-6 to TRBJ2-5; tentatively, D is TRBD1 or TRBD2 (6 bases each). V lost 2 bases and J 5 bases, leaving 9 bases between the germline ends. Germline V gene lookup returns CDR1 MNHNY and CDR2 SVGAGI (reference sequence). The length of the CDR3 is 13 residues. This CDR3 reads CASSYGGRETQYF. DNA of the CDR3: TGTGCCAGCAGTTACGGGGGGCGGGAGACCCAGTACTTC.

The gene calls are TRBV6-6 and TRBJ2-2, with unresolved D. Germline V gene data show CDR1 as MNHNY and CDR2 as SVGAGI (reference sequence). V was cut by 0 bases and J by 1 base, with 0 bases left in between. This CDR3 region has 13 residues. CDR3 loop: CASSYSNTGELFF. The CDR3 DNA follows: TGTGCCAGCAGTTACTCGAACACCGGGGAGCTGTTTTTT.

The chain has TRBV27 and TRBJ2-3; no firm D call. Trimming removed 8 bases at V and 0 bases at J, with 12 bases between. This CDR3 comprises 14 residues. Germline V gene data show CDR1 as MNHEY and CDR2 as SMNVEV (reference sequence). CDR3 residues: CASGKRVSTDTQYF. CDR3 nucleotide sequence: TGTGCCAGCGGGAAAAGGGTTAGCACAGATACGCAGTATTTT.

The J gene is TRBJ1-1, the V gene TRBV2, with 8 bases matching TRBD1. This CDR3 is 13 amino acids long. Per germline, CDR1 SNHLY and CDR2 FYNNEI. V dropped 6 bases and J dropped 3; count of bases not matched to a gene: 3. The DNA for the CDR3 is TGTGCCAGCAGCACGACAGGGGACACTGAAGCTTTCTTT. It is translated as CASSTTGDTEAFF. The whole variable domain, filled in from reference TRBV2 and TRBJ1-1, reads EPEVTQTPSHQVTQMGQEVILRCVPISNHLYFYWYRQILGQKVEFLVSFYNNEISEKSEIFDDQFSVERPDGSNFTLKIRSTKLEDSAMYFCASSTTGDTEAFFGQGTRLTVV.

The CDR3 bases are TGTGCCACCAGCAGAGATACAGGGGAAGTCTATGGCTACACCTTC. It encodes CATSRDTGEVYGYTF. The chain combines TRBV15 with TRBJ1-2; TRBD1 agrees at 7 bases. J lost 4 bases, V lost 0 bases, and 5 bases had no gene match. Germline V gene lookup returns CDR1 LNHNV and CDR2 YYDKDF (reference sequence). CDR3 length: 15 amino acids.

The chain is built from TRBV27 and TRBJ2-5, with D unclear. Per the germline V gene, CDR1 is MNHEY and CDR2 is SMNVEV (reference sequence). The CDR3 loop spans 11 amino acids. The V end was cut by 0 bases, the J end by 5 bases, with 1 base between. The CDR3 nucleotides are TGTGCCAGCAGTTTATCGGAGACCCAGTACTTC. Translating gives CASSLSETQYF.

This rearrangement joins TRBV28 to TRBJ2-1; 7 nucleotides line up with TRBD1. Per the germline V gene, CDR1 is MDHEN and CDR2 is SYDVKM. This CDR3 spans 13 amino acids. Unmatched junction bases numbered 2, after V lost 6 bases and J lost 3 bases. The CDR3 spells CASSWTGYNEQFF. For the CDR3, the DNA is TGTGCCAGCAGCTGGACAGGCTACAATGAGCAGTTCTTC.

V usage is TRBV29-1 and J usage is TRBJ2-7; TRBD1 matches 7 bases. Looked up from germline, CDR1 is SQVTM and CDR2 is ANQGSEA. V lost 6 bases, J lost 3 bases, and 8 bases stayed unmatched. The length of the CDR3 is 13 residues. Written as DNA, the CDR3 is TGCAGCGTAACGACAGGGTCTCTCTACGAGCAGTACTTC. Translating gives CSVTTGSLYEQYF.

The chain employs TRBV27 and TRBJ2-3; no definite D call. The CDR3 loop spans 13 amino acids. The germline V gene has CDR1 MNHEY and CDR2 SMNVEV (reference sequence). The V end lost 3 bases, the J end lost 5 bases, and 9 bases lay between the germline ends. The CDR3 loop reads CASSFEVRDTQYF. CDR3 in DNA: TGTGCCAGCAGTTTTGAGGTCAGAGATACGCAGTATTTT.

The chain combines TRBV10-3 with TRBJ1-1, with TRBD1 identical over 9 bases. CDR3 length equals 13 residues. J gave up 1 base and V 6 bases, and 0 bases lay outside the gene matches. CDR1 and CDR2 from the germline V gene are ENHRY and SYGVKD. Here the CDR3 reads CAIRQGANTEAFF. CDR3 in DNA: TGTGCCATCAGACAGGGGGCGAACACTGAAGCTTTCTTT.

The chain links TRBV27 to TRBJ2-5, with D hard to call. Trimming took 3 bases from V and 2 from J, leaving 7 bases between them. Per the germline V gene, CDR1 is MNHEY and CDR2 is SMNVEV (reference sequence). The CDR3 length is 13 residues. CDR3 in amino acids: CASSFHNQETQYF. The CDR3 DNA reads as TGTGCCAGCAGTTTTCACAATCAAGAGACCCAGTACTTC.

CDR3 nucleotides: TGTGCCAGCAACCCAGCTAGCGGAAGCACAGATACGCAGTATTTT. Amino acids: CASNPASGSTDTQYF. The chain uses TRBV27 and TRBJ2-3; TRBD2 aligns across 7 bases. Trimming cost V 7 bases and J 0 bases; bases outside gene matches: 7. The CDR3 loop spans 15 amino acids. Germline CDR1 reads MNHEY; CDR2 reads SMNVEV (reference sequence).